This TCR beta chain was observed in a study of shared clonotypes between healthy human individuals (dated by TCRdb to the early 2020s). General notes on the study: The cohort comprised a couple of women and a few men aged 18 to 49 years. Leukapheresis yielded between about 0.9 and 9.5 billion PBMCs per donor. To increase sequencing depth and limit assay-specific biases, TCR repertoire library preparation and sequencing were carried out by different laboratories using diverse techniques. To estimate repertoire size and how much clonotype sharing occurs between individuals, the study deeply sequenced the blood TCR repertoires of 5 or 6 healthy adults. For each donor, three plates each were used for CD4 naive and CD4 memory, two plates were used for CD8 naive, and one plate was used for CD8 memory.

The count of this clone is one. It lacks a known antigen. No base quality values were provided; no much bigger clone lies one nucleotide off. The donors were healthy, HIV-negative adults who had no recently reported acute infections or vaccinations. Every donor was a Caucasian adult residing in Nashville, Tennessee, USA. CD4+ T cells were enriched by magnetic negative selection, after which naive cells were positively selected on CD45RA and the negative fraction was taken as the memory subset. Blood was collected by leukapheresis, and PBMCs were isolated by Ficoll-Histopaque density gradient centrifugation and then cryopreserved in liquid nitrogen vapor phase. Purity and quantity of every magnetically sorted T cell population were checked by analytical flow cytometry. Genomic DNA was isolated from each sorted fraction and quantified by UV absorbance on a Nanodrop 2000c. Including the terminal cysteine and phenylalanine, the CDR3 comprises 15 residues. Just CDR3 DNA is preserved here, 45 bases in frame from base 1. V is cut by 1 base and J by 2 bases, and the space between the germline ends is 10 bases. The germline V gene encodes CDR1 SGHNT and CDR2 YENEEA.

TCR CDR3 regions were amplified from genomic DNA by multiplex PCR using the deep immunoSEQ assay. Genomic DNA extracted from each cell subset was distributed evenly over all wells of several immunoSEQ 96-well plates, and each plate served as one replicate. For sorted subsets, roughly 0.2 ug genomic DNA, equal to about 30,000 T cell genomes, was loaded into each replicate PCR. Purified libraries were quantified with a Qubit 3.0 fluorometer, sized on a Bioanalyzer 2100, and re-quantified with the KAPA Library Quantification kit. Every immunoSEQ 96-well plate was sequenced on a dedicated single-read 150-cycle Illumina NextSeq 550 flow cell. The original pipeline was this. Because the immunoSEQ output included only junctional sequences and no quality scores, the filtering could not be the same as the filtering used for full-length reads. To assign V/J genes and CDR3, sequences were annotated using PyIR, a Python wrapper for IgBLAST v1.9, with IMGT germline references. Reads were removed for weak V/J assignments (E-value above 1e-6), missing CDR3, stop codons, out-of-frame junctions, or ambiguous translated residues. V3J clonotypes were defined as sequences sharing the same inferred V gene, J gene, and CDR3 amino acid sequence. To compute the percentage overlap between repertoires, the number of shared unique clonotypes was divided by the size of the smaller repertoire. Three approaches were used to assess repertoire richness: RTK rarefaction, the Chao1 estimator, and Recon v2.1 estimates of unobserved clonotypes. Generation probabilities for all TCRbeta clonotypes obtained by the gDNA method from four donors were computed using OLGA. As stored in TCRdb, this immuneACCESS dataset retains in-frame rearrangements with V and J assigned. A fraction of the clones does not appear; measured against another copy, unresolved V genes explain less than half of the discrepancy, and the remainder lacks a known reason. That table supplies the V and J calls and clone size; D and trimming were determined from the DNA. The sample has 1.6 million or so clones on record, 97% to 99% of them singletons. Together, the top ten hold under 0.45% of the sample.

General study outcomes and caveats: Because the study included a small number of donors, the genetic and exposure-history diversity represented was limited. Estimated clonotype richness was generally larger for naive than for memory subsets. Pairwise subsampling indicated that sequencing depth was expected to affect the degree of clonotype sharing among donors. Sampling was restricted to blood, and TCR repertoires in tissues likely differ from the TCR repertoires found in blood. Rarefaction of sorted-subset datasets indicated incomplete sequencing despite the large sequencing depth. Across a few donors, roughly 5.4% of naive CD4, approximately 3.6% of naive CD8, roughly 2.2% of memory CD4, and 0.4% to 0.45% of memory CD8 clonotypes were shared. Higher generation probabilities were observed for clonotypes shared by all four sorted-subset donors than for non-shared clonotypes.

The V gene is TRBV11-3 and the J gene is TRBJ2-3, with a weak D call of TRBD2 (6 bases match). This TCR came from a man between 25 and 39 years old in good health. Specimen: naive CD4+ T cells sorted from blood. The sample's cell subset or site label, decoded: CD45RA+ positively selected. The CDR3 here reads CASSLAAGDTDTQYF. The nucleotide sequence is TGTGCCAGCAGCTTAGCAGCGGGCGACACAGATACGCAGTATTTT.